This is a list of T cell receptor beta chains from one sample in a study of blood T cell repertoires in COVID-19. TCRdb's table, derived via immunoSEQ multiplex PCR, lists solely in-frame clones and lacks some. The sample holds 150,000 to 200,000 clones, roughly four fifths seen once. Sequenced: peripheral blood. The receptors originated from a woman aged 70-85 years with COVID-19, enrolled during active disease. CDR3s include the opening cysteine and the closing phenylalanine or tryptophan. D genes are given only for firm matches. Where a row states a size, it is once, few, many or the class of an expanded clone; other rows omit it.

NA,TRBV19,TRBD1,TRBJ2-5,TGTGCCAGTAGTCCGATCGGGCGAACAGGGGCAGGAGAGACCCAGTACTTC,CASSPIGRTGAGETQYF
NA,TRBV4-1,NA,TRBJ1-2,TGCGCCAGCAGCCAAGATGAGGGAACTAACTATGGCTACACCTTC,CASSQDEGTNYGYTF
NA,TRBV12-3/TRBV12-4,NA,TRBJ2-2,TGTGCCAGCAGCTTGAGTGAGACCGGGGAGCTGTTTTTT,CASSLSETGELFF
NA,TRBV4-3,TRBD2,TRBJ2-2,TGCGCCAGCACTTGGGCGGGAGAAGACACCGGGGAGCTGTTTTTT,CASTWAGEDTGELFF
NA,TRBV11-3,NA,TRBJ2-6,TGTGCCAGCAGTCCTTCTGGGGCCAACGTCCTGACTTTC,CASSPSGANVLTF
NA,TRBV29-1,TRBD1,TRBJ2-5,TGCAGCGGGGGACAGCAAGAGACCCAGTACTTC,CSGGQQETQYF
NA,TRBV24-1,TRBD1,TRBJ2-7,TGTGCCACCAGTGAGCAGGGACAGGTCTCCTACGAGCAGTACTTC,CATSEQGQVSYEQYF
NA,TRBV18,NA,TRBJ1-1,TGTGCCAGCTCCCTGAGGGTGCCTGAAGCTTTCTTT,CASSLRVPEAFF
NA,TRBV5-4,NA,TRBJ2-7,TGTGCCAGCAGAAAGGACACCCCGACCTACGAGCAGTACTTC,CASRKDTPTYEQYF
NA,TRBV14,TRBD1,TRBJ1-2,TGTGCCAGCAGCCCCTTAGACAGGGGGGTTGCGCATGGCTACACCTTC,CASSPLDRGVAHGYTF
NA,TRBV27,NA,TRBJ1-4,TGTGCCAGCAGTATCTCTTATTCAGGGAATGAAAAACTGTTTTTT,CASSISYSGNEKLFF
NA,TRBV6-5,NA,TRBJ1-2,TGTGCCAGCAGTATGCCAAGCTCCTATGGCTACACCTTC,CASSMPSSYGYTF
NA,TRBV7-6,TRBD2,TRBJ2-2,TGTGCCAGCAGCTTAAATACGCGGGAGGGGGGAACCGGGGAGCTGTTTTTT,CASSLNTREGGTGELFF
NA,TRBV7-3,NA,TRBJ1-1,TGTGCCAGCAGCTTAACGCAGGGCAGCACTGAAGCTTTCTTT,CASSLTQGSTEAFF
few,TRBV24-1,TRBD1,TRBJ2-3,TGTGCCACCAGTGACACAGGGGGGACAGATACGCAGTATTTT,CATSDTGGTDTQYF
NA,TRBV5-4,TRBD2,TRBJ2-7,TGTGCCAGCAGCTTGGCAAGGGGGACTAGCGGGTATTCCTACGAGCAGTACTTC,CASSLARGTSGYSYEQYF
NA,TRBV5-4,NA,TRBJ2-7,TGTGCCAGCAGTACAGGGACCTACGAGCAGTACTTC,CASSTGTYEQYF
NA,TRBV19,TRBD1,TRBJ1-2,TGTGCCACCAAGGACAGGGTAGATGAATCACATGGCTACACCTTC,CATKDRVDESHGYTF
NA,TRBV7-2,TRBD1,TRBJ1-2,TGTGCCAGCAGCTCGGACAGGGGGTTCTATGGCTACACCTTC,CASSSDRGFYGYTF
NA,TRBV28,TRBD1,TRBJ2-3,TGTGCCAGCAGTTTTTCGTACAGGGGACCTAGCACAGATACGCAGTATTTT,CASSFSYRGPSTDTQYF
few,TRBV10-1,NA,TRBJ2-2,TGCGCCAGCAGTTCATCTAGTCGCGGGGAGCTGTTTTTT,CASSSSSRGELFF
few,TRBV30,NA,TRBJ1-6,TGTGCCTGGAGCGACTTCCCGGGACATGGAAATTCACCCCTCCACTTT,CAWSDFPGHGNSPLHF
NA,TRBV27,NA,TRBJ2-2,TGTGCCAGCACCCAGGCTTCGAACACCGGGGAGCTGTTTTTT,CASTQASNTGELFF
NA,TRBV30,TRBD2,TRBJ2-7,TGTGCCTGGAGTAGCGGGAGGGCCGGGTACGAGCAGTACTTC,CAWSSGRAGYEQYF
NA,TRBV7-3,TRBD2,TRBJ2-3,TGTGCCAGCAGCTCCGGGACTAGCGGGGATACGCAGTATTTT,CASSSGTSGDTQYF
once,TRBV14,NA,TRBJ1-3,TGTGCCAGCAGCCAAGGACTTCTCTCTGGAAACACCATATATTTT,CASSQGLLSGNTIYF
NA,TRBV10-3,TRBD2,TRBJ2-7,TGTGCCATCAAGAGCGGGAGGGAGGGGTACTACTACGAGCAGTACTTC,CAIKSGREGYYYEQYF
NA,TRBV7-3,TRBD2,TRBJ2-3,TGTGCCAGCAGCTTCCTAGCGGGAGAGGTGGGAGATACGCAGTATTTT,CASSFLAGEVGDTQYF
NA,TRBV6-2/TRBV6-3,TRBD1,TRBJ1-1,TGTGCCAGCAGTGATCGACAGGGGAACACTGAAGCTTTCTTT,CASSDRQGNTEAFF
NA,TRBV6-6,TRBD2,TRBJ2-7,TGTGCCAGCAGTCCCGGGGGGAGCGAGCAGTACTTC,CASSPGGSEQYF
NA,TRBV18,NA,TRBJ2-7,TGTGCCAGCTCACAGGACAGCTCCTACGAGCAGTACTTC,CASSQDSSYEQYF
NA,TRBV2,NA,TRBJ1-1,TGTGCCAGCGACAGAGAGAACACTGAAGCTTTCTTT,CASDRENTEAFF
NA,TRBV5-1,NA,TRBJ2-4,TGCGCCAGCAGCTCTGGGGCAGGGGGGAACATTCAGTACTTC,CASSSGAGGNIQYF
NA,TRBV3-1/TRBV3-2,TRBD2,TRBJ2-3,TGTGCCAGCAGTCCGGGCGGGAGGGATACGCAGTATTTT,CASSPGGRDTQYF
once,TRBV28,TRBD1,TRBJ1-4,TGTGCCAGCAGTTTGACAGGGGCCCTTGAAAAACTGTTTTTT,CASSLTGALEKLFF
NA,TRBV3-1/TRBV3-2,TRBD1,TRBJ2-2,TGTGCCAGCAGCCCACGGGACAGGGGTACCGGGGAGCTGTTTTTT,CASSPRDRGTGELFF
NA,TRBV28,NA,TRBJ1-3,TGTGCCAGCAGTTTCGGGGGGGATGGAAACACCATATATTTT,CASSFGGDGNTIYF
NA,TRBV9,NA,TRBJ1-5,TGTGCCAGCAGCGTAGGGGGGCAAATTTATCAGCCCCAGCATTTT,CASSVGGQIYQPQHF
NA,TRBV29-1,NA,TRBJ2-7,TGCAGCGTCTCGACAGGCTCCTACGAGCAGTACTTC,CSVSTGSYEQYF
few,TRBV28,NA,TRBJ2-2,TGTGCCAGCAGTTTCGTTCGAGGGAACACCGGGGAGCTGTTTTTT,CASSFVRGNTGELFF
NA,TRBV28,TRBD2,TRBJ2-1,TGTGCCAGCCTGAGGCCTTACGTGACTAGCGGGATTGGGAATGAGCAGTTCTTC,CASLRPYVTSGIGNEQFF
NA,TRBV5-5,TRBD1,TRBJ1-5,TGTGCCAGCAGCCCGGGACAGACCGAGCTCCGGCCCCAGCATTTT,CASSPGQTELRPQHF
once,TRBV20-1,TRBD2,TRBJ2-2,TGCAGTGCTAGTCTAGCGGGAGGGCCCGGGGAGCTGTTTTTT,CSASLAGGPGELFF
once,TRBV19,TRBD1,TRBJ2-4,TGTGCCAGTAGTTTAAGGACAGGACTAGCCAAAAACATTCAGTACTTC,CASSLRTGLAKNIQYF
NA,TRBV28,TRBD1,TRBJ1-2,TGTGCCAGCAGTCCATCAGGGGGCCTCTATGGCTACACCTTC,CASSPSGGLYGYTF
NA,TRBV24-1,NA,TRBJ1-1,TGTGCCACCAGTGCCCCAGGGTTGGACAGTGAAGCTTTCTTT,CATSAPGLDSEAFF
NA,TRBV7-3,TRBD1,TRBJ2-5,TGTGCCAGCAGCTCGGGGACAGGGGGCCCCCAGTACTTC,CASSSGTGGPQYF
NA,TRBV6-5,TRBD1,TRBJ2-3,TGTGCCAGCATAAGGTGGGGACAGAGCACAGATACGCAGTATTTT,CASIRWGQSTDTQYF
NA,TRBV29-1,TRBD1,TRBJ1-5,TGCAGCGTTGGGACAGGGGGACAGCCCCAGCATTTT,CSVGTGGQPQHF
NA,TRBV2,TRBD1,TRBJ1-2,TGTGCCAGCAGCGACATATTGACAGGGTTGGGCTATGGCTACACCTTC,CASSDILTGLGYGYTF
NA,TRBV30,NA,TRBJ1-3,TGTGCCTATGGTGCGCAGGCTGGAAACACCATATATTTT,CAYGAQAGNTIYF
NA,TRBV28,TRBD2,TRBJ2-7,TGTGCCAGCAGGATGACGAGCGGGAGGTCCTACGAGCAGTACTTC,CASRMTSGRSYEQYF
NA,TRBV5-4,TRBD2,TRBJ2-1,TGTGCCAGCAGCTTGAGGGTGGGGCGGGAGTTCAACAATGAGCAGTTCTTC,CASSLRVGREFNNEQFF
NA,TRBV19,NA,TRBJ2-1,TGTGCCACCAGGGGCTTGGTCAATGAGCAGTTCTTC,CATRGLVNEQFF
NA,TRBV6-2/TRBV6-3,NA,TRBJ2-3,TGTGCCAGCAGTTACTCCCGTTTCGGGCAGGGCAGCACAGATACGCAGTATTTT,CASSYSRFGQGSTDTQYF
NA,TRBV5-1,NA,TRBJ2-1,TGCGCCAGCAGCTTCAAGCGGCTCGACAATGAGCAGTTCTTC,CASSFKRLDNEQFF
NA,TRBV7-2,NA,TRBJ1-1,TGTGCCAGCAGCTCAGGACAGAACACTGAAGCTTTCTTT,CASSSGQNTEAFF
NA,TRBV27,NA,TRBJ2-1,TGTGCCAGCAGCTCTCTGAGGCTAGGAGGATACAATGAGCAGTTCTTC,CASSSLRLGGYNEQFF
NA,TRBV28,NA,TRBJ1-1,TGTGCCAGCAGTCGGGGGGGGATGAACACTGAAGCTTTCTTT,CASSRGGMNTEAFF